This entry describes one T cell receptor beta chain. Its antigen is unidentified. Primers: 60 Vbeta forward and 13 Jbeta reverse. Repertoires were generated with immunoSEQ multiplex PCR, while TCRdb's copy carries only in-frame clones and drops some. The sample has about 210,000 clones, 78% seen once. This CDR3 spans 12 amino acids. The V gene lost 6 bases and the J gene lost 10 bases, with 10 bases spanning the gap. Germline loops: CDR1 SGHNT, CDR2 YENEEA. The entry originates in a study of cytomegalovirus exposure and HLA in healthy donors. The study's findings and limits: Sequencing had likely introduced a cluster of highly shared sequence variants as an artifact.

Whereas donors were nominally healthy upon sampling, unrecorded immune exposures were probable. The sequenced material came from PBMCs. This clonotype originated in a boy aged 5-17 years in good health and CMV-seronegative. The gene calls are TRBV11-3 and TRBJ1-6; D may be TRBD1 (5 bases). The CDR3 sequence: CASSVQGSPLHF. CDR3 nucleotides: TGTGCCAGCAGTGTTCAGGGATCACCCCTCCACTTT.